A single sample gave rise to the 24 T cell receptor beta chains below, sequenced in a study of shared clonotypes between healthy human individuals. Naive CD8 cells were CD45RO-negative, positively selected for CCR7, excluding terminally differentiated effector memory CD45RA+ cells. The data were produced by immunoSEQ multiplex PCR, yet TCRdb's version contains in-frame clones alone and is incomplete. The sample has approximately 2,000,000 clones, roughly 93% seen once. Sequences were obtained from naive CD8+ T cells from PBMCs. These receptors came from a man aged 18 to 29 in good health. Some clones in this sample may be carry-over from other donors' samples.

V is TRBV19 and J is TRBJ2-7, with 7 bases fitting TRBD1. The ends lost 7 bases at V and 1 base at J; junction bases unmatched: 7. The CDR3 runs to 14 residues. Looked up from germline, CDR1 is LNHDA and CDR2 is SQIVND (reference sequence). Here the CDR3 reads CASNEQGFSYEQYF. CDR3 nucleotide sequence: TGTGCCAGTAACGAACAGGGGTTTTCCTACGAGCAGTACTTC. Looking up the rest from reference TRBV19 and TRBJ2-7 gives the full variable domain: DGGITQSPKYLFRKEGQNVTLSCEQNLNHDAMYWYRQDPGQGLRLIYYSQIVNDFQKGDIAEGYSVSREKKESFPLTVTSAQKNPTAFYLCASNEQGFSYEQYFGPGTRLTVT.

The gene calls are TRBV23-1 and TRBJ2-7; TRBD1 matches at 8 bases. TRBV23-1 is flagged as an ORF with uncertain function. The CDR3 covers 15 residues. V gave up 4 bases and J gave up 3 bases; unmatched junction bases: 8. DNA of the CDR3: TGCGCCAGCAGTCCCCCGGGACAGGAAAGCTACGAGCAGTACTTC. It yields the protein CASSPPGQESYEQYF.

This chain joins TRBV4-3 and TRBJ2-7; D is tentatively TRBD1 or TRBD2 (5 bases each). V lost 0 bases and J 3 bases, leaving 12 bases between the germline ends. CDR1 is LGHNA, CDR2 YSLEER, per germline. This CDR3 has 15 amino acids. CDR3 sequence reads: CASSQDHGTDYEQYF. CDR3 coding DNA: TGCGCCAGCAGCCAAGACCATGGGACGGACTACGAGCAGTACTTC.

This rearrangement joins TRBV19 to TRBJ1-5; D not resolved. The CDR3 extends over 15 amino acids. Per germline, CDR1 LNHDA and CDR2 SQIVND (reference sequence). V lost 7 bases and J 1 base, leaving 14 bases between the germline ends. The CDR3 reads CASILDSESNQPQHF. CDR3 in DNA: TGTGCCAGTATTCTAGACTCAGAGAGCAATCAGCCCCAGCATTTT.

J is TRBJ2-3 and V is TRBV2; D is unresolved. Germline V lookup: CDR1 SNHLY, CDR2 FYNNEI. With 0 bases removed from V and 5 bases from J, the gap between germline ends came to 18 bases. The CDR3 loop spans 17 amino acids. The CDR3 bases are TGTGCCAGCAGTGAAGCTTTTCCCCCCGGGCCCAGAGATACGCAGTATTTT. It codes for CASSEAFPPGPRDTQYF.

This CDR3 is CASSHNPGRAAWEQYF. The DNA for the CDR3 is TGTGCCAGCAGCCATAACCCGGGACGGGCAGCTTGGGAGCAGTACTTC. The rearrangement joins TRBV7-9 to TRBJ2-7; D tentatively fits TRBD1 or TRBD2 (5 bases each). CDR3 size: 16 residues. Trimming took 5 bases from V and 7 from J, leaving 24 bases between them. In germline, CDR1 is SEHNR, CDR2 FQNEAQ (reference sequence).

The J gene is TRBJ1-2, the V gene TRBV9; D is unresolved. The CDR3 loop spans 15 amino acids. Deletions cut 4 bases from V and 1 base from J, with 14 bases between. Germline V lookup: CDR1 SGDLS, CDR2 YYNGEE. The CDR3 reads CASSPTDGFNYGYTF. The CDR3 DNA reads TGTGCCAGCAGCCCAACCGACGGATTTAACTATGGCTACACCTTC.

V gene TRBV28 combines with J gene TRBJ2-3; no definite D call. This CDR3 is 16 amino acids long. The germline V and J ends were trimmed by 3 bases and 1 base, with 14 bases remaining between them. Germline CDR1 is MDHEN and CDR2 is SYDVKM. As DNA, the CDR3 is TGTGCCAGCAGTTTCTTTGCAGGAAAGGGCACAGATACGCAGTATTTT. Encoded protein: CASSFFAGKGTDTQYF. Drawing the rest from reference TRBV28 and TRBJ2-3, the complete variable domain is DVKVTQSSRYLVKRTGEKVFLECVQDMDHENMFWYRQDPGLGLRLIYFSYDVKMKEKGDIPEGYSVSREKKERFSLILESASTNQTSMYLCASSFFAGKGTDTQYFGPGTRLTVL.

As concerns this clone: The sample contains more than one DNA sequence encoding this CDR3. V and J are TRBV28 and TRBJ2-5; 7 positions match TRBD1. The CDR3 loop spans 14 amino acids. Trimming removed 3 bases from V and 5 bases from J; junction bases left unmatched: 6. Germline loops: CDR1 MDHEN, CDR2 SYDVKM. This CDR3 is CASSFEGAGETQYF. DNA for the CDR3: TGTGCCAGCAGTTTCGAGGGGGCCGGGGAGACCCAGTACTTC. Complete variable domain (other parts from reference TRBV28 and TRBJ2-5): DVKVTQSSRYLVKRTGEKVFLECVQDMDHENMFWYRQDPGLGLRLIYFSYDVKMKEKGDIPEGYSVSREKKERFSLILESASTNQTSMYLCASSFEGAGETQYFGPGTRLLVL.

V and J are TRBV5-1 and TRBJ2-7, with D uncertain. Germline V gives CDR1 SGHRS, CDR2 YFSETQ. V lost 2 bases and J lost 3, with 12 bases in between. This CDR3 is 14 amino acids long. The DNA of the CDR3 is TGCGCCAGCAGCTTACCCTCTTCAGGCTACGAGCAGTACTTC. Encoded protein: CASSLPSSGYEQYF.

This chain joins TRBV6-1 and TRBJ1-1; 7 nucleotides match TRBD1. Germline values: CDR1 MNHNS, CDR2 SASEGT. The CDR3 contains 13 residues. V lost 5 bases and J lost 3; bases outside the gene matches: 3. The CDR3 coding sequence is TGTGCCAGCAGTAGACAGGGAGACACTGAAGCTTTCTTT. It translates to CASSRQGDTEAFF.

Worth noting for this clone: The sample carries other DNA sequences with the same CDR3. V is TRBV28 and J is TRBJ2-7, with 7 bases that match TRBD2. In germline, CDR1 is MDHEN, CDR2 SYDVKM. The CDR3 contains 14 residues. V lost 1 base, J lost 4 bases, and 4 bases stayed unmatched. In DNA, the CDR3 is TGTGCCAGCAGTTTATCCGGGGGGACGTACGAGCAGTACTTC. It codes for CASSLSGGTYEQYF.

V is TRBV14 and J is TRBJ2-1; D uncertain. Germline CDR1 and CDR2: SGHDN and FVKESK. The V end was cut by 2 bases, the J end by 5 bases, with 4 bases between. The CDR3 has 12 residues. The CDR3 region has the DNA TGTGCCAGCAGCCAACGTCACAATGAGCAGTTCTTC. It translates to CASSQRHNEQFF.

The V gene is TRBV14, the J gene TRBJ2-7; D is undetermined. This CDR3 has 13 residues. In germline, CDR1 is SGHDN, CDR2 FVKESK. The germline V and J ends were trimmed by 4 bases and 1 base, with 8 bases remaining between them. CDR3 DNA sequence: TGTGCCAGCAGCCCCGGCCTTTCCTACGAGCAGTACTTC. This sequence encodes CASSPGLSYEQYF.

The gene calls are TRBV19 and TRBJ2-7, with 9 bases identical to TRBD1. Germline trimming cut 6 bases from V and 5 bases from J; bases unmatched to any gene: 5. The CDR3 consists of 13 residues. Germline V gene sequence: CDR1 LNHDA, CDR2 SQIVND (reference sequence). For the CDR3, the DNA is TGTGCCAGTAGGTCTACAGGGGGCAACGAGCAGTACTTC. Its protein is CASRSTGGNEQYF.

The CDR3 loop reads CASSGQGGNQPQHF. CDR3 DNA sequence: TGTGCCAGCAGTGGACAGGGAGGCAATCAGCCCCAGCATTTT. J is TRBJ1-5 and V is TRBV25-1; TRBD1 matches 7 bases. Germline V CDR1 and CDR2: MGHDK, SYGVNS. Trimming took 4 bases from V and 2 from J; bases not matched to a gene: 2. The CDR3 has 14 amino acids.

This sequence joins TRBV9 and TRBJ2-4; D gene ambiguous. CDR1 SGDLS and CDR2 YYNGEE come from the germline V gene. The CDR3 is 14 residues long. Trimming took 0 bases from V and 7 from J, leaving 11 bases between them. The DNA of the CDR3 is TGTGCCAGCAGCGTAGGTGGGTACTCTAACATTCAGTACTTC. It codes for CASSVGGYSNIQYF.

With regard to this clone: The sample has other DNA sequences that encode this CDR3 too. Here the CDR3 DNA reads TGTGCCAGCAGCCAAGTGGGCGGGTACAATGAGCAGTTCTTC. Translated: CASSQVGGYNEQFF. This chain links TRBV14 with TRBJ2-1; D possibly corresponds to TRBD2 (5 bases). CDR3 size: 14 residues. The germline V gene has CDR1 SGHDN and CDR2 FVKESK. Trimming took 1 base from V and 4 from J, leaving 8 bases between them.

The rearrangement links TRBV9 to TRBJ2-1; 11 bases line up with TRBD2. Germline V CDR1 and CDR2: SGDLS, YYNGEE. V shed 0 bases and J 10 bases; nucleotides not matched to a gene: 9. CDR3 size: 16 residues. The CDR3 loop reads CASSVASSGRAGEQFF. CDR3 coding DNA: TGTGCCAGCAGCGTAGCAAGTAGCGGGAGGGCTGGCGAGCAGTTCTTC. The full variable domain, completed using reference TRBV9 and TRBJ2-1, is DSGVTQTPKHLITATGQRVTLRCSPRSGDLSVYWYQQSLDQGLQFLIQYYNGEERAKGNILERFSAQQFPDLHSELNLSSLELGDSALYFCASSVASSGRAGEQFFGPGTRLTVL.

The DNA for the CDR3 is TGTGCCAGCAGCTCAAGGACAGCTATTAACACTGAAGCTTTCTTT. This sequence encodes CASSSRTAINTEAFF. The V gene is TRBV28, the J gene TRBJ1-1; D may be TRBD1 (6 bases). The CDR3 runs to 15 residues. V was trimmed by 6 bases and J by 2 bases, leaving 16 bases between them. Looked up from germline, CDR1 is MDHEN and CDR2 is SYDVKM.

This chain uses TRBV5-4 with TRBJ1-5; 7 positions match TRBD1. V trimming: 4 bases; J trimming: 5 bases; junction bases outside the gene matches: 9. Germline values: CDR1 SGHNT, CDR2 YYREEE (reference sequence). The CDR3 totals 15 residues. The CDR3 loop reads CASSLTGAGDQPQHF. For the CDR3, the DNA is TGTGCCAGCAGCCTAACAGGGGCGGGGGATCAGCCCCAGCATTTT. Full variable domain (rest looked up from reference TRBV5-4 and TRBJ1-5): ETGVTQSPTHLIKTRGQQVTLRCSSQSGHNTVSWYQQALGQGPQFIFQYYREEENGRGNFPPRFSGLQFPNYSSELNVNALELDDSALYLCASSLTGAGDQPQHFGDGTRLSIL.

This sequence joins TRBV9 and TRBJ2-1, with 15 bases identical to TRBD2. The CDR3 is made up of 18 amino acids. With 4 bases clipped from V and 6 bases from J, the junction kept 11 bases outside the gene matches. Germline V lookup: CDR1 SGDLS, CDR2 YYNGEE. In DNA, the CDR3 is TGTGCCAGCAGCACCCAACAAGGGACTAGCGGGAGGACCAATGAGCAGTTCTTC. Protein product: CASSTQQGTSGRTNEQFF.

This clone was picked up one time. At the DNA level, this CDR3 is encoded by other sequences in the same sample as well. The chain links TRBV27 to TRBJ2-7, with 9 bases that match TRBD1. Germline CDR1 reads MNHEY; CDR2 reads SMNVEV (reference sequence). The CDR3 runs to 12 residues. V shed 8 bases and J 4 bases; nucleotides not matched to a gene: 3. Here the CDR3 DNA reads TGTGCCAGCGGGACAGGGTATTACGAGCAGTACTTC. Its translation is CASGTGYYEQYF.

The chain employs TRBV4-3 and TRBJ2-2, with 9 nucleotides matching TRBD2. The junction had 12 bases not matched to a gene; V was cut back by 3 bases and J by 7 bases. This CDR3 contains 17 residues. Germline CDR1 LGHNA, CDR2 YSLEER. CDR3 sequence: CASSHEAGGLLFGELFF. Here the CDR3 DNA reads TGCGCCAGCAGCCACGAAGCGGGAGGTTTACTTTTCGGGGAGCTGTTTTTT.